This is a list of T cell receptor beta chains from one sample in a study of vaccination and CD4 T cells after COVID-19. TCRdb reanalysed the PCR reads using MiXCR and keeps one entry per CDR3 protein. This table has about 7,400 distinct CDR3 sequences, more than 35% appearing once. Their antigens are not known. Material for sequencing was CD4+ T cells from blood, cultured in vitro. These receptors were collected from a human donor in good health. Each CDR3 is given with its conserved first and last residue. D genes are given only for firm matches. For some rows the clone size is stated as once, few or many, or as a class when expanded; others skip it.

V	size	J	D	CDR3	DNA
TRBV30	once	TRBJ1-1	-	CAWSTGKTEAFF	TGTGCCTGGAGTACAGGGAAAACTGAAGCTTTCTTT
TRBV11-2	few	TRBJ2-5	-	CASSLEAGEGTQYF	TGTGCCAGCAGCTTAGAAGCAGGCGAGGGGACCCAGTACTTC
TRBV20-1	-	TRBJ1-1	TRBD1	CSASGQGEFGAFF	TGCAGTGCTAGCGGACAGGGGGAGTTCGGGGCTTTCTTT
TRBV19	-	TRBJ2-5	-	CASSISETQYF	TGTGCCAGTAGTATCTCGGAGACCCAGTACTTC
TRBV30	few	TRBJ1-1	-	CAVQGFTEAFF	TGTGCCGTACAGGGCTTCACTGAAGCTTTCTTT
TRBV6-2/TRBV6-3	-	TRBJ2-1	TRBD2	CASSSSGGAGNERFF	TGTGCCAGCAGCTCTAGCGGGGGGGCGGGGAATGAGCGGTTCTTC
TRBV19	-	TRBJ2-7	-	CASSPGEGLSTEQYF	TGTGCCAGTAGTCCAGGGGAGGGACTTTCAACCGAGCAGTACTTC
TRBV28	-	TRBJ1-1	-	CASSLRRTEAFF	TGTGCCAGCAGTTTAAGGAGGACTGAAGCTTTCTTT
TRBV11-2	-	TRBJ2-3	-	CASSGSGYADTQYF	TGTGCCAGCAGCGGCAGTGGTTACGCAGATACGCAGTATTTT
TRBV6-4	-	TRBJ2-3	-	CASSRGGGADTQYF	TGTGCCAGCAGCAGAGGGGGGGGCGCAGATACGCAGTATTTT
TRBV4-3	-	TRBJ2-7	TRBD2	CASSQDWAGGPSSYEQYF	TGCGCCAGCAGCCAAGATTGGGCGGGGGGTCCCAGCTCCTACGAGCAGTACTTC
TRBV27	-	TRBJ2-5	-	CASSFPGRKETQYF	TGTGCCAGCAGTTTCCCAGGGCGAAAAGAGACCCAGTACTTC
TRBV18	-	TRBJ1-5	-	CASSPQGNNQPQHF	TGTGCCAGCTCACCACAGGGTAACAATCAGCCCCAGCATTTT
TRBV20-1	few	TRBJ2-2	TRBD2	CSARGPGLAVTGELFF	TGCAGTGCTAGAGGACCGGGACTAGCGGTTACCGGGGAGCTGTTTTTT
TRBV6-1	few	TRBJ1-2	-	CASTDRVFGGYTF	TGTGCCAGCACCGATCGGGTTTTCGGGGGCTACACCTTC
TRBV20-1	-	TRBJ1-1	-	CSARDFKTGSTEAFF	TGCAGTGCTAGAGACTTCAAAACAGGGAGCACTGAAGCTTTCTTT
TRBV12-3/TRBV12-4	-	TRBJ2-3	-	CASSLLATRDTQYF	TGTGCCAGCAGTTTACTGGCAACCCGGGATACGCAGTATTTT
TRBV28	few	TRBJ1-2	-	CASSLGPGGRSGGYTF	TGTGCCAGCAGTTTAGGGCCCGGGGGGCGCTCTGGTGGCTACACCTTC
TRBV7-2	-	TRBJ2-1	-	CASSLENEQFF	TGTGCCAGCAGCTTAGAGAATGAGCAGTTCTTC
TRBV12-3/TRBV12-4	-	TRBJ1-1	TRBD1	CASRRTGGKNTEAFF	TGTGCCAGCAGAAGAACAGGGGGCAAGAACACTGAAGCTTTCTTT
TRBV27	few	TRBJ2-7	-	CASSLGGSLYEQYF	TGTGCCAGCAGTTTAGGCGGGTCACTTTACGAGCAGTACTTC
TRBV27	-	TRBJ1-6	-	CASSLGGINSPLHF	TGTGCCAGCAGCCTTGGGGGGATTAATTCACCCCTCCACTTT
TRBV10-2	-	TRBJ2-2	-	CASSESGGGTGELFF	TGCGCCAGCAGTGAGTCGGGGGGTGGTACCGGGGAGCTGTTTTTT
TRBV7-9	-	TRBJ1-3	-	CASSSGVVNTIYF	TGTGCCAGCAGCTCGGGGGTCGTAAACACCATATATTTT
TRBV20-1	-	TRBJ2-1	TRBD2	CSAGVAGGANNEQFF	TGCAGTGCTGGGGTAGCGGGAGGAGCGAACAATGAGCAGTTCTTC
TRBV12-3/TRBV12-4	large	TRBJ1-1	-	CASSFNLNTEAFF	TGTGCCAGCAGTTTTAACCTGAACACTGAAGCTTTCTTT
TRBV9	-	TRBJ2-7	TRBD1	CASSKAAGTGNYEQYF	TGTGCCAGCAGCAAAGCTGCCGGGACAGGGAACTACGAGCAGTACTTC
TRBV7-6	few	TRBJ1-1	TRBD1	CASSPPQGEGTEAFF	TGTGCCAGCAGCCCTCCTCAGGGGGAGGGCACTGAAGCTTTCTTT
TRBV7-9	few	TRBJ1-1	-	CASSSGRFTEAFF	TGTGCCAGCAGCTCGGGGCGGTTCACTGAAGCTTTCTTT
TRBV2	-	TRBJ2-2	TRBD1	CASSLRQGAGELFF	TGTGCCAGCAGCCTCCGACAGGGGGCCGGGGAGCTGTTTTTT
TRBV20-1	few	TRBJ2-1	-	CSAGASSYNEQFF	TGCAGTGCTGGTGCTAGCTCCTACAATGAGCAGTTCTTC
TRBV2	few	TRBJ1-2	-	CASSVGTPQGYTF	TGTGCCAGCAGTGTAGGCACCCCGCAAGGCTACACCTTC
TRBV20-1	-	TRBJ2-7	-	CSAAGSGASYEQYF	TGCAGTGCGGCGGGGAGCGGAGCTTCTTACGAGCAGTACTTC
TRBV12-5	-	TRBJ2-7	-	CASGENRYEQYF	TGTGCTAGTGGTGAAAATCGGTACGAGCAGTACTTC
TRBV7-6	few	TRBJ2-7	TRBD2	CASSLGSGSYEQYF	TGTGCCAGCAGCTTGGGTAGCGGGTCCTACGAGCAGTACTTC
TRBV5-8	once	TRBJ2-5	-	CASSLARRAQETQYF	TGTGCCAGCAGCTTGGCTAGGAGGGCCCAAGAGACCCAGTACTTC
TRBV7-2	few	TRBJ1-1	TRBD1	CASSSGTVNTEAFF	TGTGCCAGCAGCTCTGGGACAGTCAACACTGAAGCTTTCTTT
TRBV15	medium-sized	TRBJ1-2	-	CATSSEPQAVYGYTF	TGTGCCACCAGTTCCGAACCTCAGGCTGTCTATGGCTACACCTTC
TRBV6-5	few	TRBJ2-6	-	CASSYALSSGANVLTF	TGTGCCAGCAGTTACGCGTTGAGCTCTGGGGCCAACGTCCTGACTTTC
TRBV5-4	-	TRBJ1-2	TRBD1	CASRQDRLNYGYTF	TGTGCCAGCAGACAGGACAGGCTAAACTATGGCTACACCTTC